This entry lists 24 T cell receptor beta chains sequenced from one sample in a study of lung T cells in sarcoidosis with Löfgren's syndrome. TCRdb called the reads again in MiXCR, with one record for every CDR3 protein. The sample has 50,000 to 65,000 distinct CDR3 sequences; about 20% are singletons. The specimen sequenced was CD4+ T cells from PBMCs. These receptor sequences come from a human donor with sarcoidosis (Löfgren's syndrome or another form), or a control subject (not recorded which).

This clonotype was recorded at least ten times. This sequence joins TRBV20-1 and TRBJ2-2; a possible D gene is TRBD2 (7 bases). The germline V gene has CDR1 DFQATT and CDR2 SNEGSKA (reference sequence). CDR3 length: 15 amino acids. Trimming left V 0 bases short and J 4 bases short, with 12 bases between. For the CDR3, the DNA is TGCAGTGCTAGAGATCGGGGGGCGGTCACCGGGGAGCTGTTTTTT. As protein: CSARDRGAVTGELFF.

The chain employs TRBV4-1 and TRBJ2-1, with 9 bases fitting TRBD2. The germline CDR1 and CDR2 sequences are MGHRA and YSYEKL. After removal of 0 bases from V and 5 bases from J, the junction contained 8 bases not matched to a gene. This CDR3 region has 17 residues. Here the CDR3 reads CASSQEGASGINNEQFF. The DNA for the CDR3 is TGCGCCAGCAGCCAAGAGGGGGCTAGCGGGATCAACAATGAGCAGTTCTTC.

The rearrangement joins TRBV5-1 to TRBJ2-1; the D is unclear. Germline V CDR1 and CDR2: SGHRS, YFSETQ. The CDR3 is made up of 15 amino acids. V dropped 6 bases and J dropped 0 bases, with 13 bases sitting between them. Here the CDR3 reads CASTPDPSSYNEQFF. The CDR3 DNA sequence: TGCGCCAGCACACCCGACCCGAGCTCCTACAATGAGCAGTTCTTC.

This chain uses TRBV27 with TRBJ1-1, with TRBD1 as a possible D gene (6 bases). Germline V lookup: CDR1 MNHEY, CDR2 SMNVEV (reference sequence). CDR3 size: 13 residues. V lost 9 bases, J lost 4 bases, and 15 bases lay in between. The CDR3 loop is CASRTTGPTEAFF. The CDR3 DNA reads TGTGCCAGTAGAACTACAGGGCCCACTGAAGCTTTCTTT.

In its sample, this clonotype was seen many times. CDR3 nucleotides: TGTGCCAGCAGCCTGGGACGGCTGAACACTGAAGCTTTCTTT. It specifies CASSLGRLNTEAFF. The chain combines TRBV27 with TRBJ1-1; D might be TRBD1 (5 bases). Deletions cut 6 bases from V and 0 bases from J, with 11 bases between. The CDR3 has 14 residues. From germline, CDR1 is MNHEY and CDR2 SMNVEV (reference sequence).

This clonotype came up many times. The chain is built from TRBV28 and TRBJ2-5; 8 nucleotides match TRBD2. In germline, CDR1 is MDHEN, CDR2 SYDVKM. CDR3 size: 17 residues. Trimming took 5 bases from V and 7 from J; bases not matched to a gene: 18. DNA for the CDR3: TGTGCCAGCAGTCCTCTACACCTAGCGGGTATTATGGGGACCCAGTACTTC. Protein product: CASSPLHLAGIMGTQYF.

A remark on this clonotype: Possible read error: a much larger clone is one base away. The gene calls are TRBV2 and TRBJ1-2, with 11 bases matching TRBD1. The J segment lost 7 bases and the V segment lost 6 bases, leaving 7 bases of the junction unmatched. CDR3 length: 14 amino acids. Per the germline V gene, CDR1 is SNHLY and CDR2 is FYNNEI. The CDR3 DNA follows: TGTGCCAGCAGGAGGGGGGACAGGGGGAGTGGCTACACCTTC. Amino acids: CASRRGDRGSGYTF.

This clonotype was counted ten times or more. The junction differs from germline at one of its ends, possibly a read error. The V call is TRBV10-3, the J call TRBJ1-5; the D is unclear. This CDR3 comprises 12 residues. Germline V lookup: CDR1 ENHRY, CDR2 SYGVKD. DNA of the CDR3: TGTGCCAGCAGTGCCGACAATCAGCCCCAGCATTTT. Encoded protein: CASSADNQPQHF.

The rearrangement links TRBV4-3 to TRBJ2-7, with 12 bases fitting TRBD2. This CDR3 is built from 17 residues. Per the germline V gene, CDR1 is LGHNA and CDR2 is YSLEER. Trimming took 0 bases from V and 2 from J; bases not matched to a gene: 5. CDR3 sequence: CASSQEGLAGRPYEQYF. Written as DNA, the CDR3 is TGCGCCAGCAGCCAAGAGGGACTAGCGGGTCGCCCCTACGAGCAGTACTTC.

In this sample, this clonotype turned up a few times. The rearrangement uses TRBV18 and TRBJ2-5; D may be TRBD1 (6 bases). CDR1 and CDR2 (germline): KGHSH, LQKENI. The CDR3 has 14 residues. Trimming took off 3 bases at V and 3 bases at J, with 11 bases between the two ends. The CDR3 region is CASSPTGPKETQYF. The CDR3 DNA is TGTGCCAGCTCACCGACAGGTCCCAAAGAGACCCAGTACTTC.

The chain is built from TRBV28 and TRBJ2-1; the match to TRBD1 covers 9 bases. Germline trimming cut 6 bases from V and 10 bases from J; bases unmatched to any gene: 13. The germline gives CDR1 MDHEN, CDR2 SYDVKM. This CDR3 has 15 residues. The CDR3 region is CASSVTGTGIYEQFF. The CDR3 nucleotides are TGTGCCAGCAGCGTCACAGGGACAGGGATTTACGAGCAGTTCTTC.

This clonotype was seen only a few times. The chain recombines TRBV7-8 with TRBJ1-2; D is possibly TRBD1 (6 bases). Trimming removed 3 bases from V and 5 bases from J, with 16 bases in between. Germline V gene lookup returns CDR1 SGHVS and CDR2 FQNEAQ. The CDR3 extends over 15 amino acids. The CDR3 here is CASSFQGSGSYGYTF. The CDR3 nucleotides read TGTGCCAGCAGCTTTCAGGGGTCGGGGTCGTATGGCTACACCTTC. Supplemented by reference TRBV7-8 and TRBJ1-2, the full variable domain reads GAGVSQSPRYKVAKRGQDVALRCDPISGHVSLFWYQQALGQGPEFLTYFQNEAQLDKSGLPSDRFFAERPEGSVSTLKIQRTQQEDSAVYLCASSFQGSGSYGYTFGSGTRLTVV.

This clonotype has a count of ten or more. V is TRBV4-1 and J is TRBJ1-5; unclear D gene. The CDR3 runs to 16 residues. Germline V lookup: CDR1 MGHRA, CDR2 YSYEKL. Trimming took 4 bases from V and 5 from J, leaving 18 bases between them. CDR3 amino acids: CASSLSGSGFDQPQHF. CDR3 sequence (DNA): TGCGCCAGCAGCCTCAGTGGGTCGGGGTTCGATCAGCCCCAGCATTTT.

This clonotype occurred many times. The chain is built from TRBV28 and TRBJ1-5; D is ambiguous. The V end was cut by 5 bases, the J end by 0 bases, with 2 bases between. CDR1 and CDR2 from the germline V gene are MDHEN and SYDVKM. The CDR3 totals 12 residues. CDR3 DNA: TGTGCCAGCAGTATTAGCAATCAGCCCCAGCATTTT. Translated, it gives CASSISNQPQHF.

On this clonotype: Possible read error: a much larger clone is one base away. The V call is TRBV18, the J call TRBJ1-1, with 7 positions matching TRBD1. CDR1 is KGHSH, CDR2 LQKENI, per germline. This CDR3 has 19 amino acids. The DNA for the CDR3 is TGTGCCAGCTCATCCAGGGGGGGGGCCCAGACCTCGATGAACACTGAAGCTCTCTTT. Its translation is CASSSRGGAQTSMNTEALF.

Points on this clonotype: A clone one base away is much larger, so this may be a read error. This rearrangement joins TRBV7-2 to TRBJ2-5; possibly TRBD1 or TRBD2 for D (6 bases each). Germline CDR1 reads SGHTA; CDR2 reads FQGNSA. The CDR3 totals 15 residues. Deletions cut 2 bases from V and 7 bases from J, with 17 bases between. The CDR3 here is CASSLTGNLGGTQYF. The CDR3 nucleotides are TGTGCCAGCAGCTTAACAGGGAACCTGGGAGGGACCCAGTACTTC.

This clonotype has a count of ten or more. V and J are TRBV5-1 and TRBJ2-5, with D maybe TRBD2 (6 bases). Per germline, CDR1 SGHRS and CDR2 YFSETQ. CDR3 length equals 14 residues. The V end lost 4 bases, the J end lost 4 bases, and 14 bases lay between the germline ends. CDR3 sequence: CASSKTDGGETQYF. The CDR3 DNA sequence: TGCGCCAGCAGCAAAACCGACGGGGGAGAGACCCAGTACTTC.

This clonotype was counted at least ten times. The rearrangement uses TRBV20-1 and TRBJ2-3; 10 bases map to TRBD2. V lost 3 bases and J lost 6; bases outside the gene matches: 6. The CDR3 extends over 14 amino acids. Per the germline V gene, CDR1 is DFQATT and CDR2 is SNEGSKA (reference sequence). DNA for the CDR3: TGCAGTGCTAGGCCGGGACTAGCGAGGGATACGCAGTATTTT. It translates to CSARPGLARDTQYF.

The V call is TRBV19, the J call TRBJ2-3, with D unresolved. The J call is doubtful: the DNA matches TRBJ1-5 better. From germline, CDR1 is LNHDA and CDR2 SQIVND (reference sequence). The CDR3 is 15 amino acids. CDR3 amino acids: CASSPRLVGTDTQHF. CDR3 in DNA: TGTGCCAGTAGTCCGAGACTAGTGGGCACAGATACGCAGCATTTT.

In this sample, this clonotype turned up a few times. The chain combines TRBV29-1 with TRBJ2-3, with 10 bases identical to TRBD2. The germline V gene encodes CDR1 SQVTM and CDR2 ANQGSEA. V gave up 6 bases and J gave up 4 bases; unmatched junction bases: 10. The CDR3 sequence is 15 residues long. The CDR3 region has the DNA TGCAGCGTCGGACACGGGACTAGCGACGCAGATACGCAGTATTTT. Its translation is CSVGHGTSDADTQYF.

The gene calls are TRBV29-1 and TRBJ2-5, with TRBD2 as a possible D gene (6 bases). Germline V CDR1 and CDR2: SQVTM, ANQGSEA. The V and J ends lost 4 bases and 7 bases respectively, with 13 bases between them. This CDR3 contains 12 residues. The CDR3 region has the DNA TGCAGCGTTGGGGGGGATGCGGGGACCCAGTACTTC. This encodes CSVGGDAGTQYF.

This clonotype was seen ten or more times. The V call is TRBV27, the J call TRBJ2-7, with 8 bases that match TRBD2. Trimming at V came to 0 bases and at J to 5 bases, leaving 6 bases not matched to a gene. The V gene's germline CDR1 is MNHEY and CDR2 SMNVEV (reference sequence). The CDR3 consists of 15 residues. The CDR3 bases are TGTGCCAGCAGTTTATCGGAGAATAGCGGGAACGAGCAGTACTTC. It encodes CASSLSENSGNEQYF.

This sequence joins TRBV4-1 and TRBJ2-2, with D perhaps given as TRBD1 or TRBD2 (5 bases each). The V gene lost 3 bases and the J gene lost 3 bases, with 14 bases spanning the gap. The CDR3 spans 16 residues. Germline V gene sequence: CDR1 MGHRA, CDR2 YSYEKL. The CDR3 DNA sequence: TGCGCCAGCAGCCACGGCCCGGGACGGTACACCGGGGAGCTGTTTTTT. Protein product: CASSHGPGRYTGELFF.

For this clonotype: It may be a read error: a sequence one base away is much more abundant. V and J are TRBV7-9 and TRBJ1-1; D is unclear. Germline V gene sequence: CDR1 SEHNR, CDR2 FQNEAQ (reference sequence). Trimming left V 6 bases short and J 7 bases short, with 21 bases between. This CDR3 contains 15 residues. DNA for the CDR3: TGTGCCAGCAGTAGACACTCGATGGAGGGCATTGAAGCTTTCTTT. Protein sequence: CASSRHSMEGIEAFF.